The present T cell receptor (beta chain) was sequenced within a study of shared clonotypes between healthy human individuals. Broader study findings: Generation of non-shared clonotypes was less probable than generation of clonotypes shared by all four donors. Estimated richness was generally greater in naive than memory subsets.

As regards this clone: The antigen is unknown.

For sorted subsets, about 0.2 ug DNA per replicate equaled 30,000 or so T cell genomes. Sequencing was performed with immunoSEQ multiplex PCR; in TCRdb, only in-frame clones are kept and a portion is missing. The sample records some 650,000 clones, about 97% being singletons. Deletions cut 3 bases from V and 0 bases from J, with 7 bases between. Germline values: CDR1 MNHNS, CDR2 SASEGT. This CDR3 has 14 residues. Sequencing used naive CD4+ T cells sorted from blood. As to subset: CD45RA+ positively selected. This chain connects TRBV6-1 to TRBJ2-3; D call uncertain. The TCR was taken from a woman in her twenties or thirties in good health. Here the CDR3 DNA reads TGTGCCAGCAGTGAGGGGTTTAGCACAGATACGCAGTATTTT. It codes for CASSEGFSTDTQYF.